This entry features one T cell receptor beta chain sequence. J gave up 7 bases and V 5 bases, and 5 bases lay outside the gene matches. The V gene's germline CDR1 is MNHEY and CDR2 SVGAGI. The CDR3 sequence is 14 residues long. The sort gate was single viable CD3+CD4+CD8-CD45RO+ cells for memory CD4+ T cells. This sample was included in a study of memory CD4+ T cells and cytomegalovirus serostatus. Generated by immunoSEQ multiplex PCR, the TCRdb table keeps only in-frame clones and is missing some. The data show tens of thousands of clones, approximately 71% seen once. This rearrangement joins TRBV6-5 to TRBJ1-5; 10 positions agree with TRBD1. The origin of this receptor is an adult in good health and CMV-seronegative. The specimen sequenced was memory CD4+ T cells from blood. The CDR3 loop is CASSRQGARQPQHF. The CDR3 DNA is TGTGCCAGCAGTCGACAGGGGGCGAGGCAGCCCCAGCATTTT.